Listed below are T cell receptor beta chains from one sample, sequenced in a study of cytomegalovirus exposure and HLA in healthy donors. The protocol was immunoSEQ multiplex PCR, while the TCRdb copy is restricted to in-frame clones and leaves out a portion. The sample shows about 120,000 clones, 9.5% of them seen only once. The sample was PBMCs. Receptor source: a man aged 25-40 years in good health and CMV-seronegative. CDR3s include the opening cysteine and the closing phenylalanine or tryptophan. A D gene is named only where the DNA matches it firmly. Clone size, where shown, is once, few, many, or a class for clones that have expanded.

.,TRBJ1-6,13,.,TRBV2,TGTGCCAGCAGTGACAACTGGAGATCACCCCTCCACTTT,CASSDNWRSPLHF
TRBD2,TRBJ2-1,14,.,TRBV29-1,TGCAGCGTTGTCGGGGGGAAACGGTTCAATGAGCAGTTCTTC,CSVVGGKRFNEQFF
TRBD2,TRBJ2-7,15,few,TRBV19,TGTGCCAGTAGTATCCTAGCGGGGGAAGGGGACGAGCAGTACTTC,CASSILAGEGDEQYF
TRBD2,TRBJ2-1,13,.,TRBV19,TGTGCCAGTAATCCTAGCGGGGGGTATGAGCAGTTCTTC,CASNPSGGYEQFF
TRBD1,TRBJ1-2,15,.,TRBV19,TGTGCCAGTAGGGGGGACAGGGGGATTAACTATGGCTACACCTTC,CASRGDRGINYGYTF
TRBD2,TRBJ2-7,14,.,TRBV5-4,TGTGCCAGCAGCTTCTATAGCGGGGACCCAGGGCAGTACTTC,CASSFYSGDPGQYF
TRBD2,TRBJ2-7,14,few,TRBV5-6,TGTGCCAGCAGCCTCCGGGGCGGGAGCCACGAGCAGTACTTC,CASSLRGGSHEQYF
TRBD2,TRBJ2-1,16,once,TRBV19,TGTGCCAGTAGTATACTTGGGACTAGGAGGGTCAATGAGCAGTTCTTC,CASSILGTRRVNEQFF
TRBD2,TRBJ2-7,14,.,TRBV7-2,TGTGCCAGCAGCTCTGGGCGGGGGGGCTTGGTGCAGTACTTC,CASSSGRGGLVQYF
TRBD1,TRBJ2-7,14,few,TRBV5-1,TGCGCCAGCAGAGATGGGACAGGGCCCTACGAGCAGTACTTC,CASRDGTGPYEQYF
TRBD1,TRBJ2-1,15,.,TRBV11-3,TGTGCCAGCAGCTCTCCGGACAGGGGCGTAAATGAGCAGTTCTTC,CASSSPDRGVNEQFF
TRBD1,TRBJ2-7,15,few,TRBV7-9,TGTGCCAGCAGCCAACCCGGACAGGGGGTTTACGAGCAGTACTTC,CASSQPGQGVYEQYF
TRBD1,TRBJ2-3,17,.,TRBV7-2,TGTGCCAGCAGCCAAGCACAGGGGATCCGACGTGGAGATACGCAGTATTTT,CASSQAQGIRRGDTQYF
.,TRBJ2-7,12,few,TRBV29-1,TGCAGCGTTGGCTCAGGTTCCTACGAGCAGTACTTC,CSVGSGSYEQYF
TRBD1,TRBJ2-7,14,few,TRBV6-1,TGTGCCAGCAGTGAGCCGACAGGGGGCTACGAGCAGTACTTC,CASSEPTGGYEQYF
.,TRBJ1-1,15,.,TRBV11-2,TGTGCCAGCAGCTTAGTTGTAGACAGCTCCACTGAAGCTTTCTTT,CASSLVVDSSTEAFF
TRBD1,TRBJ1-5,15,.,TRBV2,TGTGCCAGCAGCGCCGGACAGGCCACTAATCAGCCCCAGCATTTT,CASSAGQATNQPQHF
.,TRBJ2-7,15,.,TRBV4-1,TGCGCCAGCAGCCCCCAGAGCAGGGAAGCCTACGAGCAGTACTTC,CASSPQSREAYEQYF
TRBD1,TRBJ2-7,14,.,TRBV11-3,TGTGCCAGCAGAGAAGGGACAGGGAGAAACGAGCAGTACTTC,CASREGTGRNEQYF
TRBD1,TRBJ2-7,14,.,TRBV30,TGTGCCTGGAGCGGGACAGGGTCCTCCTACGAGCAGTACTTC,CAWSGTGSSYEQYF
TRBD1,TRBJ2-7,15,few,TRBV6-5,TGTGCCAGCAGCGACCCGGGACAGGTACCCTACGAGCAGTACTTC,CASSDPGQVPYEQYF